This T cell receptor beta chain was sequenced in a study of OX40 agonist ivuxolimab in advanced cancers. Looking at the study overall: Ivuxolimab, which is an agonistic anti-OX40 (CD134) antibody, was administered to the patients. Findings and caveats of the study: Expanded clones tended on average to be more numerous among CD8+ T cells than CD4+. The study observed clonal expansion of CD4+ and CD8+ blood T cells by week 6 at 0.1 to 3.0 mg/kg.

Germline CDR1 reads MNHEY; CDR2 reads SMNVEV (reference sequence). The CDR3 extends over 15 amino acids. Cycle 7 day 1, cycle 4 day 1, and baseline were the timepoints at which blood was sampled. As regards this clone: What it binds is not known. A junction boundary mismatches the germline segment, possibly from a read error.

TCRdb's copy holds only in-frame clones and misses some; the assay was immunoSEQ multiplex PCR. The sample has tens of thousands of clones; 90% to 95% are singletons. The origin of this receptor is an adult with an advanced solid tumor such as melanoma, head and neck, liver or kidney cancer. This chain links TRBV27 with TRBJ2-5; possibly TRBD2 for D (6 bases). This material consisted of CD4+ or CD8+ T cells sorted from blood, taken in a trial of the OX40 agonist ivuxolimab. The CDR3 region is CASNRKGGRQEAQYF. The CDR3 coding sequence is TGTGCCAGCAATCGGAAGGGTGGGAGGCAAGAGGCCCAGTACTTC.